This TCR beta chain was retrieved from a study of T-cell reconstitution after alpha-beta-depleted transplantation in children. Study-wide points: After transplant, at about two months, alpha-beta T cells were reportedly derived from several hundred expanded graft clones.

Unique molecular identifiers were incorporated when the TCRbeta library was constructed. A single record per CDR3 protein comes from TCRdb applying MiXCR to the PCR reads. The top ten clones hold 10% to 11% of a sample with 250,000 to 400,000 distinct CDR3 sequences, around 25% of them seen once. This clonotype was counted many times. Antigen unknown. V shed 0 bases and J 2 bases; nucleotides not matched to a gene: 4. This CDR3 contains 15 residues. Germline CDR1 reads MGHRA; CDR2 reads YSYEKL. This sample comprised PBMCs, mostly from graft donor cells, obtained 180 days after TCRalphabeta/CD19-depleted stem cell transplant. The chain uses TRBV4-1 and TRBJ2-7; the match to TRBD1 covers 7 bases. This receptor was taken from a male patient younger than 18 who had a stem cell transplant for acute lymphoblastic leukemia, so the T cells may come from the graft donor. The CDR3 nucleotides are TGCGCCAGCAGCCAAGATCCGCAGGGGGCCTACGAGCAGTACTTC. As protein: CASSQDPQGAYEQYF.